This is a list of T cell receptor beta chains from one sample in a study of CD8 T cells in Susac syndrome. MiXCR, applied by TCRdb to the immunoSEQ multiplex PCR reads, yields one record per CDR3 protein. The sample lists 200,000 to 300,000 distinct CDR3 sequences; approximately 95% were seen once. Sample: CD4+ T cells from PBMCs. These receptors were collected from a human donor with Susac syndrome. Both conserved end residues are part of each CDR3. Fields, in order: V gene, D gene, J gene, clone size, CDR3 protein, CDR3 DNA. D genes are given only for firm matches. Not all rows give a size; the values are once, few, many and, for expanded clones, a class.

>TRBV29-1|NA|TRBJ1-1|NA
CSVVGRFYTEAFF
TGCAGCGTTGTCGGCAGATTCTACACTGAAGCTTTCTTT
>TRBV20-1|NA|TRBJ2-1|NA
CSARAVSYGSYNEQFF
TGCAGTGCTAGAGCGGTGAGTTACGGATCCTACAATGAGCAGTTCTTC
>TRBV4-1|NA|TRBJ2-3|NA
CASSPLGQRADTQYF
TGCGCCAGCAGCCCCTTGGGCCAGAGGGCAGATACGCAGTATTTT
>TRBV3-1|TRBD1|TRBJ2-5|NA
CASSYTGGQYQETQYF
TGTGCCAGCAGCTATACAGGGGGGCAGTACCAAGAGACCCAGTACTTC
>TRBV4-1|TRBD1|TRBJ2-7|NA
CASSQRTGNYEQYF
TGCGCCAGCAGCCAGCGGACAGGGAACTACGAGCAGTACTTC
>TRBV20-1|NA|TRBJ2-1|NA
CSALIRGGEQFF
TGCAGTGCTCTTATCAGGGGCGGTGAGCAGTTCTTC
>TRBV11-3|NA|TRBJ2-3|NA
CASSLDQGTDTQYF
TGTGCCAGCAGCTTAGATCAGGGAACAGATACGCAGTATTTT
>TRBV23-1|NA|TRBJ2-7|NA
CASSQMKEPNYEQYF
TGCGCCAGCAGTCAAATGAAGGAACCGAACTACGAGCAGTACTTC
>TRBV15|NA|TRBJ2-3|NA
CATSRDHRRSGDTQYF
TGTGCCACCAGCAGAGATCACCGTAGGTCTGGAGATACGCAGTATTTT
>TRBV4-1|TRBD1|TRBJ2-1|NA
CASSQPGRGIYNEQFF
TGCGCCAGCAGCCAACCGGGCAGGGGGATCTACAATGAGCAGTTCTTC
>TRBV30|NA|TRBJ1-5|NA
CAWNTGTISQPQHF
TGTGCCTGGAATACCGGGACCATCAGTCAGCCCCAGCATTTT
>TRBV6-6|TRBD1|TRBJ2-7|NA
CASRNRDSSYEQYF
TGTGCCAGCAGAAACCGGGACAGCTCCTACGAGCAGTACTTC
>TRBV3-1|NA|TRBJ1-5|NA
CASSGGARNQPQHF
TGTGCCAGCAGCGGAGGGGCGAGGAATCAGCCCCAGCATTTT
>TRBV12-3/TRBV12-4|NA|TRBJ2-6|NA
CASSPTHSGANVLTF
TGTGCCAGCAGTCCGACCCATTCTGGGGCCAACGTCCTGACTTTC
>TRBV12-3/TRBV12-4|NA|TRBJ1-2|once
CASSPFGGGYTF
TGTGCCAGCAGCCCTTTTGGTGGGGGCTACACCTTC
>TRBV5-1|NA|TRBJ2-7|NA
CASSLQQAAYEQYF
TGCGCCAGCAGCTTGCAGCAGGCGGCATACGAGCAGTACTTC
>TRBV4-1|NA|TRBJ2-7|NA
CASSPDVPGVTAGQRVEVYF
TGCGCCAGCAGCCCGGACGTCCCTGGGGTCACGGCGGGACAACGGGTCGAGGTGTACTTC
>TRBV11-1|TRBD2|TRBJ2-1|NA
CASSPWQIAGGREQFF
TGTGCCAGCAGCCCTTGGCAGATAGCGGGGGGTCGTGAGCAGTTCTTC
>TRBV18|NA|TRBJ1-5|NA
CASSPLRSNQPQHF
TGTGCCAGCTCACCTCTCAGGAGCAATCAGCCCCAGCATTTT
>TRBV12-3/TRBV12-4|TRBD2|TRBJ2-7|NA
CASGLAGVEQYF
TGTGCCAGCGGCCTAGCGGGAGTCGAGCAGTACTTC
>TRBV20-1|TRBD2|TRBJ2-1|NA
CSARDVGLGSASEQFF
TGCAGTGCTAGAGACGTGGGACTAGGATCAGCCAGTGAGCAGTTCTTC
>TRBV20-1|NA|TRBJ1-1|NA
CSARTSGTEAFF
TGCAGTGCTCGGACCTCTGGCACTGAAGCTTTCTTT
>TRBV20-1|TRBD2|TRBJ2-7|NA
CSTGLAGDEQYF
TGCAGTACAGGACTAGCGGGAGACGAGCAGTACTTC
>TRBV7-3|NA|TRBJ2-1|NA
CASSLVYNEQFF
TGTGCCAGCAGCTTAGTCTACAATGAGCAGTTCTTC